Listed below are T cell receptor beta chains from one sample, sequenced in a study of T cell responses to AZD1222 COVID-19 vaccine. Repertoires were generated with immunoSEQ multiplex PCR, while TCRdb's copy carries only in-frame clones and drops some. Of 80,000 to 90,000 clones in the sample, around 91% were seen once. This material consisted of peripheral blood, taken on day 0 of MenACWY control vaccination. Receptors originate from an adult in good health. CDR3s include the opening cysteine and the closing phenylalanine or tryptophan. The order of the fields is CDR3 protein, CDR3 DNA, V gene, J gene, clone size, D gene. The D gene is left open where the match is weak. A row's size may be missing; if present it is once, few, many or a size class.

CDR3aa: CATSVRGETQYF; CDR3nt: TGTGCCACCAGTGTTAGAGGGGAGACCCAGTACTTC; v_gene: TRBV24-1; j_gene: TRBJ2-5; abundance: .; d_gene: .
CDR3aa: CASSKFTNRSYGYTF; CDR3nt: TGTGCCAGCAGCAAATTTACGAACCGGAGCTATGGCTACACCTTC; v_gene: TRBV21-1; j_gene: TRBJ1-2; abundance: .; d_gene: .
CDR3aa: CASSTLTGDYNSPLHF; CDR3nt: TGTGCCAGCAGCACTCTGACAGGGGACTATAATTCACCCCTCCACTTT; v_gene: TRBV5-6; j_gene: TRBJ1-6; abundance: .; d_gene: TRBD1
CDR3aa: CASSWTGLANEKLFF; CDR3nt: TGTGCCAGCAGTTGGACAGGTCTGGCTAATGAAAAACTGTTTTTT; v_gene: TRBV6-2/TRBV6-3; j_gene: TRBJ1-4; abundance: once; d_gene: TRBD1
CDR3aa: CASSSGTFTNEQFF; CDR3nt: TGTGCCAGCAGCTCCGGGACTTTCACCAATGAGCAGTTCTTC; v_gene: TRBV7-9; j_gene: TRBJ2-1; abundance: .; d_gene: .
CDR3aa: CASSVSYQETQYF; CDR3nt: TGTGCCAGCAGTGTGTCTTACCAAGAGACCCAGTACTTC; v_gene: TRBV12-3/TRBV12-4; j_gene: TRBJ2-5; abundance: once; d_gene: .
CDR3aa: CASNPAGTSVETQYF; CDR3nt: TGTGCCAGCAACCCGGCCGGGACTAGCGTGGAGACCCAGTACTTC; v_gene: TRBV11-2; j_gene: TRBJ2-5; abundance: .; d_gene: TRBD2
CDR3aa: CASSLVGPSTDTQYF; CDR3nt: TGTGCCAGCAGCTTGGTAGGACCGAGCACAGATACGCAGTATTTT; v_gene: TRBV5-6; j_gene: TRBJ2-3; abundance: .; d_gene: .
CDR3aa: CASRRGVYEQYF; CDR3nt: TGTGCCAGCAGGCGCGGGGTCTACGAGCAGTACTTC; v_gene: TRBV28; j_gene: TRBJ2-7; abundance: once; d_gene: .
CDR3aa: CASSPLGTEAFF; CDR3nt: TGTGCCAGCTCACCCTTGGGGACTGAAGCTTTCTTT; v_gene: TRBV18; j_gene: TRBJ1-1; abundance: .; d_gene: .
CDR3aa: CASSSTGGEPEAFF; CDR3nt: TGTGCCAGTAGTTCTACAGGGGGTGAGCCTGAAGCTTTCTTT; v_gene: TRBV19; j_gene: TRBJ1-1; abundance: .; d_gene: TRBD1
CDR3aa: CAISEGTSGIWADTQYF; CDR3nt: TGTGCCATCAGTGAGGGAACTAGCGGGATTTGGGCAGATACGCAGTATTTT; v_gene: TRBV10-3; j_gene: TRBJ2-3; abundance: .; d_gene: TRBD2